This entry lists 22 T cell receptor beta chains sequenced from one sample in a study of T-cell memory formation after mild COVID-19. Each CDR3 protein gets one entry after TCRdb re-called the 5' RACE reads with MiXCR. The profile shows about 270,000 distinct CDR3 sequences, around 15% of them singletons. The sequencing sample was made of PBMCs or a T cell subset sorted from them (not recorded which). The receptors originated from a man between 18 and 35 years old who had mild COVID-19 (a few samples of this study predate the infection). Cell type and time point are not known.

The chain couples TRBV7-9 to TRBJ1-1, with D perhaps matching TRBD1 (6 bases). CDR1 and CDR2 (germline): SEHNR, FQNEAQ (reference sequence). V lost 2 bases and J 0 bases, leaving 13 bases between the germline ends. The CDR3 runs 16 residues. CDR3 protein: CASSLSGGPMNTEAFF. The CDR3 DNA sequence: TGTGCCAGCAGCTTATCGGGGGGGCCTATGAACACTGAAGCTTTCTTT.

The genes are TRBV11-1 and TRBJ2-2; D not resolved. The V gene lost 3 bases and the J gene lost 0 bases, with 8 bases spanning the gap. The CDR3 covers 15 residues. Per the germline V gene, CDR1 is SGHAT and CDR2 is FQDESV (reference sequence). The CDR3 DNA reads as TGTGCCAGCAGCTTTGGTAGTTCGAACACCGGGGAGCTGTTTTTT. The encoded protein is CASSFGSSNTGELFF.

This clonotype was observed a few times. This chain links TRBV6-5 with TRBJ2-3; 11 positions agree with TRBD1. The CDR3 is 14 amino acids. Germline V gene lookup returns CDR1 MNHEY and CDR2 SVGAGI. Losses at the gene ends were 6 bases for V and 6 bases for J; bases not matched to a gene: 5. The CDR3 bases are TGTGCCAGCAGCCGGACAGGGGGCTGGGATACGCAGTATTTT. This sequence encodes CASSRTGGWDTQYF.

CDR3 DNA: TGTGCCAGCAAAAGGGGACAGGCGGGAACTGAAGCTTTCTTT. Translation: CASKRGQAGTEAFF. The V call is TRBV28, the J call TRBJ1-1; 8 bases map to TRBD1. CDR3 length equals 14 residues. CDR1 is MDHEN, CDR2 SYDVKM, per germline. Unmatched junction bases numbered 9, after V lost 7 bases and J lost 5 bases.

This chain's CDR3 is CASSSRQTQYF. CDR3 DNA sequence: TGTGCCAGTTCTAGCCGGCAGACCCAGTACTTC. This rearrangement joins TRBV7-8 to TRBJ2-5; a weak D match, TRBD2 (5 bases). The germline V and J ends were trimmed by 9 bases and 6 bases, with 11 bases remaining between them. CDR3 length equals 11 residues. Germline V gene sequence: CDR1 SGHVS, CDR2 FQNEAQ.

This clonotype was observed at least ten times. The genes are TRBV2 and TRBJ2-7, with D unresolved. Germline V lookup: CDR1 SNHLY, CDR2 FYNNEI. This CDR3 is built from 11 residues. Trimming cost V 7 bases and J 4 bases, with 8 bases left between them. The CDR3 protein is CASTPGYEQYF. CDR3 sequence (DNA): TGTGCCAGCACTCCAGGTTACGAGCAGTACTTC.

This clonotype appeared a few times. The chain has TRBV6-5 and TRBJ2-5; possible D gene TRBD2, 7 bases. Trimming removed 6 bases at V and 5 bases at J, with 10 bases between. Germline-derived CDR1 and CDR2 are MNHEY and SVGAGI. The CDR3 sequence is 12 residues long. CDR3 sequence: CASRGGAETQYF. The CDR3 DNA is TGTGCCAGCAGGGGGGGGGCGGAGACCCAGTACTTC.

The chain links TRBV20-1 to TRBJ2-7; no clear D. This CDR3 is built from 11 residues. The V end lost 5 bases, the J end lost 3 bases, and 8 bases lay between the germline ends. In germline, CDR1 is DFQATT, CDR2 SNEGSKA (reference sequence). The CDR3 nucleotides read TGCAGTGCTCATGATGGCTACGAGCAGTACGTC. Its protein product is CSAHDGYEQYV.

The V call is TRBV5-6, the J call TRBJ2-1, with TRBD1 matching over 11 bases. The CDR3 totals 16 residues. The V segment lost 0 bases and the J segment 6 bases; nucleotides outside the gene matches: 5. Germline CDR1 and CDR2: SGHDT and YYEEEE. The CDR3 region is CASSLARTGGTNEQFF. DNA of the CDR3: TGTGCCAGCAGCTTGGCAAGGACAGGGGGCACCAATGAGCAGTTCTTC.

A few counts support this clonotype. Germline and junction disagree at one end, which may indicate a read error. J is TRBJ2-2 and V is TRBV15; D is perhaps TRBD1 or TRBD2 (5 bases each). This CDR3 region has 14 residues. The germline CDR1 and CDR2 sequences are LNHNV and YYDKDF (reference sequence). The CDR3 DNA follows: TGTGCCACCAGCAGGACAGAAAACACCGGGGAGCTGTCTTTT. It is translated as CATSRTENTGELSF.

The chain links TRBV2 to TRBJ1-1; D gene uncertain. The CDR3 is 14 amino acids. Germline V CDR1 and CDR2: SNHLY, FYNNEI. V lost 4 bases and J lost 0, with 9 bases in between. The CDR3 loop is CASSAYPLNTEAFF. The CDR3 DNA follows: TGTGCCAGCAGTGCATACCCCCTGAACACTGAAGCTTTCTTT.

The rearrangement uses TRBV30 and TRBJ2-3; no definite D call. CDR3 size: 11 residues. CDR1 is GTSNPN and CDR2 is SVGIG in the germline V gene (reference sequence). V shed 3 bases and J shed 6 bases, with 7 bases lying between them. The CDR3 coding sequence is TGTGCCTGGAGCTTTCTGGATACGCAGTATTTT. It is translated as CAWSFLDTQYF.

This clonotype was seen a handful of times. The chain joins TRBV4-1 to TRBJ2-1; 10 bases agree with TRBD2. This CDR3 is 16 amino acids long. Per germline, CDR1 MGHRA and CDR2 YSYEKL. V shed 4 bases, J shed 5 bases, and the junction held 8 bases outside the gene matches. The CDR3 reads CASSLLERGGDNEQFF. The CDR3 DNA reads TGCGCCAGCAGCCTCCTTGAGCGGGGGGGCGACAATGAGCAGTTCTTC.

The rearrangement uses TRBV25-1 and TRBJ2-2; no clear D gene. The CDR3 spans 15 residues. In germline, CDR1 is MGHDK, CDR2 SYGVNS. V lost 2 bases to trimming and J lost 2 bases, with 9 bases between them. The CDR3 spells CASSEIGPNTGELFF. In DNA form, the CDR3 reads TGTGCCAGCAGTGAAATTGGACCAAACACCGGGGAGCTGTTTTTT.

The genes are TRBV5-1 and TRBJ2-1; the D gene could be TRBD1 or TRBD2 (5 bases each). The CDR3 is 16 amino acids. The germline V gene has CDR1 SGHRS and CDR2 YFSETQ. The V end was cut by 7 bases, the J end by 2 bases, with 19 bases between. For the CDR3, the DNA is TGCGCCAGCCGCAGGGCCCCGGGATCCACCTACAATGAGCAGTTCTTC. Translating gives CASRRAPGSTYNEQFF. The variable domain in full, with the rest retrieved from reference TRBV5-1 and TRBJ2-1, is KAGVTQTPRYLIKTRGQQVTLSCSPISGHRSVSWYQQTPGQGLQFLFEYFSETQRNKGNFPGRFSGRQFSNSRSEMNVSTLELGDSALYLCASRRAPGSTYNEQFFGPGTRLTVL.

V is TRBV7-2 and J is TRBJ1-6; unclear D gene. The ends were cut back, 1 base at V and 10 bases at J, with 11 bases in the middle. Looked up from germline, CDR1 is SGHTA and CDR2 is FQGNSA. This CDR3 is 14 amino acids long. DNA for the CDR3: TGTGCCAGCAGCTTAGGACGGAGCCCGTCACCCCTCCACTTT. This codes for CASSLGRSPSPLHF.

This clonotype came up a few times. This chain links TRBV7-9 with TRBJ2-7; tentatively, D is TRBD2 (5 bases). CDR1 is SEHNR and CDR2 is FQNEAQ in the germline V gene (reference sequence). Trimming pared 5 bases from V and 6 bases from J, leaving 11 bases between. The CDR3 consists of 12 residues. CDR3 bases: TGTGCCAGCAGCCCCCGGGGTTCCGAGCAGTACTTC. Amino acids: CASSPRGSEQYF.

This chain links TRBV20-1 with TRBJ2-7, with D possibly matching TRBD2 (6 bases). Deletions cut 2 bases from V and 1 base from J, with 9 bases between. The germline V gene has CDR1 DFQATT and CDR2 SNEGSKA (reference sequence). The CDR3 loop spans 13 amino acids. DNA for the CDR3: TGCAGTGCTAGATGGGACTCTTCCTACGAGCAGTACTTC. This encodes CSARWDSSYEQYF.

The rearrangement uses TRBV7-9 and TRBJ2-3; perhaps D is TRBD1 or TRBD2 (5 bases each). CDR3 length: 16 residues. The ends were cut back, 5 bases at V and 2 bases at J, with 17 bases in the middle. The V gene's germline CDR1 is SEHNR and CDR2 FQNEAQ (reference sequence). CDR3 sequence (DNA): TGTGCCAGCAGCCCCCGATGGGACGGAAACACAGATACGCAGTATTTT. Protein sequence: CASSPRWDGNTDTQYF. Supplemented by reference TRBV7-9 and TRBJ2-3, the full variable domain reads DTGVSQNPRHKITKRGQNVTFRCDPISEHNRLYWYRQTLGQGPEFLTYFQNEAQLEKSRLLSDRFSAERPKGSFSTLEIQRTEQGDSAMYLCASSPRWDGNTDTQYFGPGTRLTVL.

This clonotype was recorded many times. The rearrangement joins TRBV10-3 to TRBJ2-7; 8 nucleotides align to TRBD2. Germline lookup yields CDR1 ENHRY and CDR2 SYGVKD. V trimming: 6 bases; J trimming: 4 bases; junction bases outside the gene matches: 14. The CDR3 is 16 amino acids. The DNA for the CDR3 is TGTGCCATCAGCAGAAGCGGGGGCTCAAGGATATACGAGCAGTACTTC. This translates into CAISRSGGSRIYEQYF.

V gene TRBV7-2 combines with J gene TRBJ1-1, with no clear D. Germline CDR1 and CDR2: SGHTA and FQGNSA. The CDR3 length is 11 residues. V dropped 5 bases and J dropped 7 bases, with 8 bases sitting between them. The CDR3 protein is CASSPQIEAFF. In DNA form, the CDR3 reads TGTGCCAGCAGCCCCCAGATTGAAGCTTTCTTT.

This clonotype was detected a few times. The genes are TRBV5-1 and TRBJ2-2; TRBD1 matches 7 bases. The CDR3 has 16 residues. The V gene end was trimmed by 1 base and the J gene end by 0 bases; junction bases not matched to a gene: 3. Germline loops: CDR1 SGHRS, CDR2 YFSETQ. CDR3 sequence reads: CASSLSGTANTGELFF. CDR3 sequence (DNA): TGCGCCAGCAGCTTGTCCGGGACAGCGAACACCGGGGAGCTGTTTTTT.